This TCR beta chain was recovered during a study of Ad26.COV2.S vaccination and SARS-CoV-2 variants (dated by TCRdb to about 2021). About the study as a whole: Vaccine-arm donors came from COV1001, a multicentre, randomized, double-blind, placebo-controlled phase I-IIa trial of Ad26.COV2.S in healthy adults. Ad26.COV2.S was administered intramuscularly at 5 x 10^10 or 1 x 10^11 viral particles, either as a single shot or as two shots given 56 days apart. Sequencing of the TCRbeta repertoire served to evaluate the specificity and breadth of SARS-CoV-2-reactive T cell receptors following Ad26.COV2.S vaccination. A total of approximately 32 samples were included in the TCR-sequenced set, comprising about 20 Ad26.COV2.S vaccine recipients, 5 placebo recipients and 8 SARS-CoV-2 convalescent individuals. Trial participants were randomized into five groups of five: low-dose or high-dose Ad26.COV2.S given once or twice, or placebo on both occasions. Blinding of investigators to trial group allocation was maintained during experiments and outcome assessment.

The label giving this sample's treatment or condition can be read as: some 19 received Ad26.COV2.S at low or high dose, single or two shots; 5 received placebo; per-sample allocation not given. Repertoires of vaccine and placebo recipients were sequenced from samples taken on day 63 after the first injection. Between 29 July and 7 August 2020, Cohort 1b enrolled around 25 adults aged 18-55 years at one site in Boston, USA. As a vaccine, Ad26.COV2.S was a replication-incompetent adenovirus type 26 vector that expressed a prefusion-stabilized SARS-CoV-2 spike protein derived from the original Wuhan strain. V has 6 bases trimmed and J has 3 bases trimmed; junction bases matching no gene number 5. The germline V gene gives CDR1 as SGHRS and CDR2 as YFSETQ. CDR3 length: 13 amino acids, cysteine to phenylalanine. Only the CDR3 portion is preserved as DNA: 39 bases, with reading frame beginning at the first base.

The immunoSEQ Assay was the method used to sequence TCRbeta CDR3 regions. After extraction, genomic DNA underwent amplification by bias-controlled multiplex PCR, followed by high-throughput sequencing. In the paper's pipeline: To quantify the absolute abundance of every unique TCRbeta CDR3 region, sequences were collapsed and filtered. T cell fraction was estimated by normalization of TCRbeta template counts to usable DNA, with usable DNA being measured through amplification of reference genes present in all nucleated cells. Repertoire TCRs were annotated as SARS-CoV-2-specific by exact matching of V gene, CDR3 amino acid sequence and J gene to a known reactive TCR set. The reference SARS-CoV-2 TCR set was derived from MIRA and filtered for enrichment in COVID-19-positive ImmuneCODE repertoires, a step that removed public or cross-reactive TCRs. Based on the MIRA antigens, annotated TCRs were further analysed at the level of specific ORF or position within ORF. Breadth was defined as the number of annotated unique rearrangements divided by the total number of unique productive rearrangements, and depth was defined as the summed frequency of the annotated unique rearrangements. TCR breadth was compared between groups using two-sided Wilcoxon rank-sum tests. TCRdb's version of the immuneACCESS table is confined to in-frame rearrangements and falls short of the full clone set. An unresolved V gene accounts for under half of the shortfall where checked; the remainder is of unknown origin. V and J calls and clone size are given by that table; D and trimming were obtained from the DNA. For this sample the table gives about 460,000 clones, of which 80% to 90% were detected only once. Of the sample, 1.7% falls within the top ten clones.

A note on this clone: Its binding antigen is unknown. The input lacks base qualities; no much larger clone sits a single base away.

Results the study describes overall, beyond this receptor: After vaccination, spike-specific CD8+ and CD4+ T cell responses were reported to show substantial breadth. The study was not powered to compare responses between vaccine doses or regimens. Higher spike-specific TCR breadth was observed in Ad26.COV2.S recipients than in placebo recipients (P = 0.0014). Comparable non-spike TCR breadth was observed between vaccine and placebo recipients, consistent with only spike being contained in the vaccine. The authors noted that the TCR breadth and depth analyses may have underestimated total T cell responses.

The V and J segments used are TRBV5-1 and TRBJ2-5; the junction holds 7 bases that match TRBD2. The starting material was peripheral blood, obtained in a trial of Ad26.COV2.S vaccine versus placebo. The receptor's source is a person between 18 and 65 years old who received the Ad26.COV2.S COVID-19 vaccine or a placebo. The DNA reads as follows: TGCGCCAGCAACGGACTAGTGGAAGAGACCCAGTACTTC. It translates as CASNGLVEETQYF.